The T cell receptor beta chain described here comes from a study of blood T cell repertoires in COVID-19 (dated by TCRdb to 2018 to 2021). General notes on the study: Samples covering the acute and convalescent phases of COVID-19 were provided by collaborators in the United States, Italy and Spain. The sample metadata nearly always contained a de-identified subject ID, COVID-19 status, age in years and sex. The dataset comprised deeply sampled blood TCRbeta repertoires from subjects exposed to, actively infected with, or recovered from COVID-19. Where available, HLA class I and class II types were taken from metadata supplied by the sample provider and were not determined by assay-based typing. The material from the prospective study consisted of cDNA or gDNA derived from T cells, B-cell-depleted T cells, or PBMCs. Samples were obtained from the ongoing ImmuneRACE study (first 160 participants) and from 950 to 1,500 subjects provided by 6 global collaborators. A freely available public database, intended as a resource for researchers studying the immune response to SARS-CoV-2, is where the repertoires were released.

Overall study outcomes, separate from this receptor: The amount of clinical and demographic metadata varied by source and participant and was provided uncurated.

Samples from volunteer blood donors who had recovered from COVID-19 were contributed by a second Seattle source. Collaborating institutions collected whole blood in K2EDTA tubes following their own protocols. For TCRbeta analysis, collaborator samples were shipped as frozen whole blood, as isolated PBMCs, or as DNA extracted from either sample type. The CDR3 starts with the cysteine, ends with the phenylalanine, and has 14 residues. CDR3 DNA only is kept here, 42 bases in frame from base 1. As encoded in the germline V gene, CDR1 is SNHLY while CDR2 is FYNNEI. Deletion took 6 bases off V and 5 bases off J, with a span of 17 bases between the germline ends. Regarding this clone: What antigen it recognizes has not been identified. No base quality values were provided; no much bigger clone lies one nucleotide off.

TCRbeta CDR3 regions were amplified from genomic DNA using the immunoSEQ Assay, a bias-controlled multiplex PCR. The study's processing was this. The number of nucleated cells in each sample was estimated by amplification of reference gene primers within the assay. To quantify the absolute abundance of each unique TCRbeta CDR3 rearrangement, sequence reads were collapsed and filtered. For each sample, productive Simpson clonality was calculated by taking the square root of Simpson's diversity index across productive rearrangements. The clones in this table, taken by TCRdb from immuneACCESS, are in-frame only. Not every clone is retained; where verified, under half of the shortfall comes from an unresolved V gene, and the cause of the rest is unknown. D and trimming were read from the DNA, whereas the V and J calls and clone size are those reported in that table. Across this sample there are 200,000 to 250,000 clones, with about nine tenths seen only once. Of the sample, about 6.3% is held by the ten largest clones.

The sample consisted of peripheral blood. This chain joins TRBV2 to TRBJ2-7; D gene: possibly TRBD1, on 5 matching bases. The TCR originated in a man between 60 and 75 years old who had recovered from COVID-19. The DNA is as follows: TGTGCCAGCAGAGGGGCCTGGGGTCCGGACGAGCAGTACTTC. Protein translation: CASRGAWGPDEQYF.